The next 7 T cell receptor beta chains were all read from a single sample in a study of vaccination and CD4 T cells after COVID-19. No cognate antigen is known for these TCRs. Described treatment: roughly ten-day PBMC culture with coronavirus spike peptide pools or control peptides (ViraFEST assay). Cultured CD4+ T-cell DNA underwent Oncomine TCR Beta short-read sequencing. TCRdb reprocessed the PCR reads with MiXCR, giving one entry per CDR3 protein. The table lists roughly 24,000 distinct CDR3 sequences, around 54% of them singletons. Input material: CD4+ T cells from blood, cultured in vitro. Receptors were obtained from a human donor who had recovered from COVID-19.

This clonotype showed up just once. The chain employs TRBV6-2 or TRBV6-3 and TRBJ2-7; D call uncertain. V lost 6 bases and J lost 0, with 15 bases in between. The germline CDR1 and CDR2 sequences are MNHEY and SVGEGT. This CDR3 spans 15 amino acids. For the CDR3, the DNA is TGTGCCAGCAGCCATATCGAGGCGAGCTCCTACGAGCAGTACTTC. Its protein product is CASSHIEASSYEQYF.

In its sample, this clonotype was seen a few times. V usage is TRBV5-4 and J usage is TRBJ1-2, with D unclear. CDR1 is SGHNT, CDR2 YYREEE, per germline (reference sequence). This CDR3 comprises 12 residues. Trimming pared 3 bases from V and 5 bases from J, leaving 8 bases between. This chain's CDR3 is CASSSDGYGYTF. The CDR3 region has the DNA TGTGCCAGCAGCTCGGACGGGTATGGCTACACCTTC.

CDR3 coding DNA: TGCGCCAGCAGGAGTATTAGCGGGAGTGCAGATACGCAGTATTTT. Protein sequence: CASRSISGSADTQYF. This chain uses TRBV5-1 with TRBJ2-3, with TRBD2 identical over 9 bases. The trim removed 5 bases at V and 4 bases at J, leaving 8 bases unmatched. The CDR3 consists of 15 residues. CDR1 is SGHRS and CDR2 is YFSETQ in the germline V gene.

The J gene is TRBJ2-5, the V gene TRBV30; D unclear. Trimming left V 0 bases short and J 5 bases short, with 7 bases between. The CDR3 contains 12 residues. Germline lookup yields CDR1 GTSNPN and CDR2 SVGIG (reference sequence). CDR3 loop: CAWSVRRETQYF. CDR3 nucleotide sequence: TGTGCCTGGAGTGTAAGGCGGGAGACCCAGTACTTC.

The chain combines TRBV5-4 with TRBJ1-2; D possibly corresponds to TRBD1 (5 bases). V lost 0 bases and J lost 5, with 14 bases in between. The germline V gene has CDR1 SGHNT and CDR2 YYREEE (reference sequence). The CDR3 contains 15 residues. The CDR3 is CASSLAGGSEYGYTF. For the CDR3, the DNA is TGTGCCAGCAGCTTGGCGGGGGGATCGGAGTATGGCTACACCTTC.

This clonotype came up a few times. CDR3 nucleotides: TGTGCCAGCAGCTTAGTGGCGGGAGTAGGGTCTGATACGCAGTATTTT. Its protein product is CASSLVAGVGSDTQYF. This sequence joins TRBV7-9 and TRBJ2-3; TRBD2 agrees at 7 bases. The CDR3 has 16 amino acids. CDR1 is SEHNR and CDR2 is FQNEAQ in the germline V gene (reference sequence). J was trimmed by 6 bases and V by 1 base; bases with no gene match: 10.

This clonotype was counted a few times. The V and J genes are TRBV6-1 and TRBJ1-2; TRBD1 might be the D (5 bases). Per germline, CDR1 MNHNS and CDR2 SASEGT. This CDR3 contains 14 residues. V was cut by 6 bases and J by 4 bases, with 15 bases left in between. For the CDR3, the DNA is TGTGCCAGCAGGGACTCCGGTAGGGGCTATGGCTACACCTTC. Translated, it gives CASRDSGRGYGYTF.